This is a list of T cell receptor beta chains from one sample in a study of blood T cell repertoires in COVID-19. The repertoire was sequenced with immunoSEQ multiplex PCR; TCRdb's copy has only in-frame clones and lacks some. The top ten clones hold roughly 13% of a sample with some 140,000 clones, 84% of them seen once. Sequenced sample: peripheral blood. All receptors come from a human donor in a cohort sampled during active COVID-19. The CDR3 runs from the conserved cysteine through the conserved F or W. The D gene is left open where the match is weak. The size field is filled for only some rows; it gives once, few, many or a size class.

>TRBJ1-2|.|.|TRBV4-1
TGCGCCAGCAGCTCGATGATAGGACAGTATGGCTACACCTTC
CASSSMIGQYGYTF
>TRBJ1-1|.|.|TRBV18
TGTGCCAGCTCACCACGAATCGACAGGACTGAAGCTTTCTTT
CASSPRIDRTEAFF
>TRBJ2-7|once|.|TRBV12-3/TRBV12-4
TGTGCCAGCAGTTTGGCGGCTACCTACGAGCAGTACTTC
CASSLAATYEQYF
>TRBJ1-5|.|.|TRBV12-3/TRBV12-4
TGTGCCAGCAGCTCCGGGTGGCAGCCCCAGCATTTT
CASSSGWQPQHF
>TRBJ2-7|.|.|TRBV2
TGTGCCAGCAGTGATGGGGGGACCGATTACGAGCAGTACTTC
CASSDGGTDYEQYF
>TRBJ1-1|many|.|TRBV5-6
TGTGCCAGCAGCCTTTTTTCCTCCACTGAAGCTTTCTTT
CASSLFSSTEAFF
>TRBJ1-1|.|.|TRBV6-1
TGTGCCAGCAGTGAGTCAGGACTAGTCACTGAAGCTTTCTTT
CASSESGLVTEAFF
>TRBJ1-2|.|.|TRBV3-1/TRBV3-2
TGTGCCAGCAGCCAAGCAGGGGAACTCAATGGCTACACCTTC
CASSQAGELNGYTF
>TRBJ2-2|.|TRBD1|TRBV5-4
TGTGCCACCCAGGACAGGGGTAACACCGGGGAGCTGTTTTTT
CATQDRGNTGELFF
>TRBJ1-4|.|TRBD1|TRBV7-6
TGTGCCAGCAGCTCTCCGGGACAGGGGGCTCGAGGTGAAAAACTGTTTTTT
CASSSPGQGARGEKLFF
>TRBJ2-6|.|TRBD1|TRBV6-6
TGTGCCAGCAAGGGGGCCGGGGCCAACGTCCTGACTTTC
CASKGAGANVLTF
>TRBJ2-5|.|.|TRBV5-4
TGTGCCAGCAGCTACAGGGCAGGCCAAGAGACCCAGTACTTC
CASSYRAGQETQYF
>TRBJ2-2|.|.|TRBV6-1
TGTGCCAGCAGTGAAGACAGGGTGGAGAACACCGGGGAGCTGTTTTTT
CASSEDRVENTGELFF
>TRBJ2-1|.|.|TRBV19
TGTGCCAGTAGTACCGGGACCTACAATGAGCAGTTCTTC
CASSTGTYNEQFF
>TRBJ1-2|.|TRBD1|TRBV6-5
TGTGCCAGCAGTCCAGAGACAGGGCCTTGGGGTGGCTACACCTTC
CASSPETGPWGGYTF
>TRBJ1-1|.|.|TRBV21-1
TGTGCCAGCAGCCCCGAGTACCTCGGGTTCCGGGGATCGAACACTGAAGCTTTCTTT
CASSPEYLGFRGSNTEAFF
>TRBJ1-1|.|.|TRBV14
TGTGCCAGCAGCCACCCGACAGGCCCTTCTGTCTTT
CASSHPTGPSVF
>TRBJ1-2|.|TRBD1|TRBV2
TGTGCCAGCCTCTCGGACAGGACCGGCTATGGCTACACCTTC
CASLSDRTGYGYTF
>TRBJ1-2|.|.|TRBV28
TGTGCCAGCAGTCCGACAGCTAACTATGGCTACACCTTC
CASSPTANYGYTF
>TRBJ2-5|once|.|TRBV7-8
TGTGCCAGCAGCGGCCGCCAGAAGTTGCGGGCACAAGAGACCCAGTACTTC
CASSGRQKLRAQETQYF
>TRBJ1-1|.|.|TRBV5-4
TGTGCCAGCAGCCCTGGGGGAGGGGATAGGATGAACACTGAAGCTTTCTTT
CASSPGGGDRMNTEAFF
>TRBJ2-3|.|TRBD2|TRBV6-5
TGTGCCAGCAGTTACAGCACTAGCGGGGGGGATACGCAGTATTTT
CASSYSTSGGDTQYF
>TRBJ2-1|.|.|TRBV4-1
TGCGCCAGCAGCCAAGCGGGGGTAGGGGAGCAGTTCTTC
CASSQAGVGEQFF
>TRBJ1-1|.|TRBD1|TRBV27
TGTGCCAGCAGTAAGGGGGACAGGAACACTGAAGCTTTCTTT
CASSKGDRNTEAFF
>TRBJ1-2|.|TRBD1|TRBV19
TGTGCCAGTAAGCAGGGGGAAATCTATGGCTACACCTTC
CASKQGEIYGYTF
>TRBJ2-1|.|.|TRBV12-5
TGTGCTAGTGGTTTGGTAGTGAGTGAGCAGTTCTTC
CASGLVVSEQFF
>TRBJ1-1|.|.|TRBV3-1/TRBV3-2
TGTGCCAGCAGCCAACAAACAGCCAACACTGAAGCTTTCTTT
CASSQQTANTEAFF
>TRBJ2-4|.|TRBD1|TRBV5-6
TGTGCCAGCAGCTTCGGGCAGGGGGCAAACATTCAGTACTTC
CASSFGQGANIQYF
>TRBJ2-7|.|TRBD2|TRBV24-1
TGTGCCACCAGCGTCGAAGGTGCGGGGGACGACGAGCAGTACTTC
CATSVEGAGDDEQYF
>TRBJ1-1|.|TRBD1|TRBV7-2
TGTGCCAGCAGCTCACAACAGGGGCGAGCTTTCTTT
CASSSQQGRAFF
>TRBJ2-1|once|TRBD2|TRBV18
TGTGCCAGCTCACCACCGCCTAGCGGGGTCTACAATGAGCAGTTCTTC
CASSPPPSGVYNEQFF
>TRBJ1-2|.|TRBD1|TRBV19
TGTGCCAGTAGTATTATTGGACAGGGGCGCGGCTACACCTTC
CASSIIGQGRGYTF
>TRBJ2-7|once|.|TRBV5-1
TGCGCCAGCAGCTTGGACCCGGGTTCCTACGAGCAGTACTTC
CASSLDPGSYEQYF
>TRBJ2-7|.|.|TRBV6-1
TGTGCCAGCAGTGAAGTGATGGGGGCACCTAGCGAGCAGTACTTC
CASSEVMGAPSEQYF
>TRBJ2-3|.|TRBD2|TRBV7-8
TGTGCCAGCAGCCCCCGTGGGGCTAGCGGATCAGATACGCAGTATTTT
CASSPRGASGSDTQYF
>TRBJ2-3|.|TRBD1|TRBV10-3
TGTGCCACCAAGGGGGCCGGAGATACGCAGTATTTT
CATKGAGDTQYF
>TRBJ2-1|.|TRBD2|TRBV5-1
TGCGCCAGCAGGAGACTAGCGGGGGTCGATGAGCAGTTCTTC
CASRRLAGVDEQFF